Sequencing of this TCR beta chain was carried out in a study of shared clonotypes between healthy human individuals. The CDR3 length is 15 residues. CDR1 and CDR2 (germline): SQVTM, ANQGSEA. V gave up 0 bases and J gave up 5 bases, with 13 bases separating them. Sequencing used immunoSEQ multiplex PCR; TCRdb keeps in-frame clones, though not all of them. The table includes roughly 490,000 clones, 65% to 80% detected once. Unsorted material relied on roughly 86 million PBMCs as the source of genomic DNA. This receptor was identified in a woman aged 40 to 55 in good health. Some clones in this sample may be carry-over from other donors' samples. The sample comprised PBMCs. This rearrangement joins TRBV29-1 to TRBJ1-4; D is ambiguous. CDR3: CSVEDWGRLNEKLFF. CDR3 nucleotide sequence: TGCAGCGTTGAAGACTGGGGAAGGTTGAATGAAAAACTGTTTTTT.